The clone carrying this T cell receptor (beta chain) was observed a few times. Its antigen remains unknown. Looked up from germline, CDR1 is LGHNA and CDR2 is YSLEER. V gave up 3 bases and J gave up 7 bases, with 9 bases separating them. This CDR3 has 13 residues. This entry is derived from a study of response to subunit inactivated influenza vaccine. Whole-study findings and limits: Only a handful of new T cells, the authors suggested, are recruited with each seasonal influenza vaccination.

Each CDR3 protein is one row after TCRdb ran MiXCR on the RT-PCR reads. The sample consists of approximately 700,000 distinct CDR3 sequences, approximately 15% of them appearing once. The input for sequencing was PBMCs from blood, taken roughly 12 days after vaccination. V is TRBV4-3 and J is TRBJ1-4; D not certain. The origin of this receptor is a man between 45 and 60 years old who received an inactivated influenza vaccine. CDR3 nucleotide sequence: TGCGCCAGCAGCCAGGCCCCTAGTGAAAAACTGTTTTTT. Protein: CASSQAPSEKLFF.